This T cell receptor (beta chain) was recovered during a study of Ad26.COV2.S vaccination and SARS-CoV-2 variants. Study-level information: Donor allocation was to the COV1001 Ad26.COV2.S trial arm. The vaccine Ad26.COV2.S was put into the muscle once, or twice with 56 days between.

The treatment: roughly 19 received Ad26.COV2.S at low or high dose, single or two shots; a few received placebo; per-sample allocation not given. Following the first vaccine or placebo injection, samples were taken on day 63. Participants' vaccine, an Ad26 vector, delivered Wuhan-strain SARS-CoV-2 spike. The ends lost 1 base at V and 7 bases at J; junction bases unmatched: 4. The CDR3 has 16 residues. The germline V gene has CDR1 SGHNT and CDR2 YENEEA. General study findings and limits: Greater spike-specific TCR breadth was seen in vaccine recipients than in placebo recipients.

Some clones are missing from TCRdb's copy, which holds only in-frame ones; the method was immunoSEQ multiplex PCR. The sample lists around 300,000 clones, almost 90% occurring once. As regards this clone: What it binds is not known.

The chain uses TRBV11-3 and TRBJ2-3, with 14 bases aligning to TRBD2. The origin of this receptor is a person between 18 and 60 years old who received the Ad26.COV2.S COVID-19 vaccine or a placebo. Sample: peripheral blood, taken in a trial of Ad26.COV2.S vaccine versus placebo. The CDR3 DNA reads TGTGCCAGCAGCTTAGGTCGACTAGCGGGAGGGAATACGCAGTATTTT. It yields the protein CASSLGRLAGGNTQYF. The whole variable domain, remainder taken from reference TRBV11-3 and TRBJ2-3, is EAGVVQSPRYKIIEKKQPVAFWCNPISGHNTLYWYLQNLGQGPELLIRYENEEAVDDSQLPKDRFSAERLKGVDSTLKIQPAELGDSAVYLCASSLGRLAGGNTQYFGPGTRLTVL.